These 24 T cell receptor beta chains were all obtained from the same sample, sequenced in a study of blood T cell repertoires in COVID-19. The protocol was immunoSEQ multiplex PCR, while the TCRdb copy is restricted to in-frame clones and leaves out a portion. The sample has around 330,000 clones; about 91% are singletons. Input material: peripheral blood. The origin of the receptors is a young woman with COVID-19, enrolled during active disease.

The DNA of the CDR3 is TGTGCCAGCAGCCCTTACAGGGTTACCGGGGAGCTGTTTTTT. Its translation is CASSPYRVTGELFF. The chain joins TRBV14 to TRBJ2-2; D might be TRBD1 (6 bases). This CDR3 spans 14 amino acids. V shed 4 bases and J shed 5 bases, with 11 bases lying between them. Germline lookup yields CDR1 SGHDN and CDR2 FVKESK.

This clone was seen just once. The chain is built from TRBV3-1 (or the pseudogene TRBV3-2) and TRBJ1-5, with unresolved D. Germline lookup yields CDR1 LGHDT and CDR2 YNNKEL (reference sequence). This CDR3 is 13 amino acids long. Trimming pared 1 base from V and 3 bases from J, leaving 4 bases between. The CDR3 coding sequence is TGTGCCAGCAGCCAAGGGGCCAATCAGCCCCAGCATTTT. The encoded protein is CASSQGANQPQHF.

J is TRBJ1-5 and V is TRBV19, with a possible D match to TRBD1 (6 bases). This CDR3 has 15 amino acids. Germline CDR1 LNHDA, CDR2 SQIVND (reference sequence). V lost 3 bases, J lost 4 bases, and 13 bases lay in between. CDR3 amino acids: CASSIMGGGNQPQHF. The DNA of the CDR3 is TGTGCCAGTAGTATTATGGGAGGGGGTAATCAGCCCCAGCATTTT.

The gene calls are TRBV7-2 and TRBJ1-1; 7 nucleotides line up with TRBD1. CDR3 size: 15 residues. V lost 5 bases, J lost 6 bases, and 12 bases stayed unmatched. Germline CDR1 and CDR2: SGHTA and FQGNSA. CDR3 sequence: CASSPRVTGLSEAFF. CDR3 in DNA: TGTGCCAGCAGCCCGAGGGTGACAGGGCTCTCTGAAGCTTTCTTT. The full variable domain, its missing parts supplied by reference TRBV7-2 and TRBJ1-1, is GAGVSQSPSNKVTEKGKDVELRCDPISGHTALYWYRQSLGQGLEFLIYFQGNSAPDKSGLPSDRFSAERTGGSVSTLTIQRTQQEDSAVYLCASSPRVTGLSEAFFGQGTRLTVV.

This clone has more than one count but fewer than ten. This chain connects TRBV7-2 to TRBJ1-4; tentative D call: TRBD1 (6 bases). Trimming left V 6 bases short and J 8 bases short, with 19 bases between. The CDR3 is 15 amino acids. Germline lookup yields CDR1 SGHTA and CDR2 FQGNSA. CDR3 coding DNA: TGTGCCAGCAGTCAGCAGGTCCACAGGGTCGAAAAACTGTTTTTT. Protein product: CASSQQVHRVEKLFF.

V usage is TRBV28 and J usage is TRBJ1-2, with 7 bases aligning to TRBD1. Germline values: CDR1 MDHEN, CDR2 SYDVKM. This CDR3 contains 19 residues. Trimming at V came to 3 bases and at J to 4 bases, leaving 20 bases not matched to a gene. The CDR3 sequence: CASSFSNRDRSLYPYGYTF. The CDR3 DNA sequence: TGTGCCAGCAGTTTTTCAAACCGGGACAGATCTTTATACCCCTATGGCTACACCTTC.

The CDR3 region is CASSVDSLYQETQYF. CDR3 DNA: TGTGCCAGCAGCGTCGACAGCCTTTACCAAGAGACCCAGTACTTC. The chain combines TRBV9 with TRBJ2-5; a possible D gene is TRBD1 (5 bases). The CDR3 runs to 15 residues. From germline, CDR1 is SGDLS and CDR2 YYNGEE. The V and J ends lost 2 bases and 0 bases respectively, with 11 bases between them.

The chain uses TRBV20-1 and TRBJ2-3; no firm D call. Trimming left V 3 bases short and J 5 bases short, with 6 bases between. Germline lookup yields CDR1 DFQATT and CDR2 SNEGSKA (reference sequence). This CDR3 contains 11 residues. The CDR3 region is CSARSGDTQYF. CDR3 bases: TGCAGTGCTAGGTCCGGAGATACGCAGTATTTT.

The chain couples TRBV2 to TRBJ1-2, with D possibly TRBD1 on 5 matching bases. CDR3 length: 13 residues. Between the trimmed V and J ends, which lost 2 bases and 8 bases, there was a span of 12 bases. The V gene's germline CDR1 is SNHLY and CDR2 FYNNEI. The CDR3 coding sequence is TGTGCCAGCAGTGAATGGCGGGGGAGCGGCTACACCTTC. This translates into CASSEWRGSGYTF.

The chain couples TRBV18 to TRBJ1-4; D not certain. Trimming shortened V by 4 bases and J by 4 bases, and 13 bases separated the two germline ends. This CDR3 spans 15 amino acids. Germline CDR1 reads KGHSH; CDR2 reads LQKENI. The CDR3 reads CASSRVAQVNEKLFF. In nucleotides, the CDR3 is TGTGCCAGCTCACGCGTGGCCCAGGTTAATGAAAAACTGTTTTTT.

The CDR3 here is CATSRQTGILNTEAFF. CDR3 nucleotide sequence: TGTGCCACCAGCAGACAAACAGGGATTTTGAACACTGAAGCTTTCTTT. This chain connects TRBV15 to TRBJ1-1; TRBD1 is a possible D gene (6 bases). The CDR3 runs 16 residues. Per the germline V gene, CDR1 is LNHNV and CDR2 is YYDKDF (reference sequence). The V end was cut by 2 bases, the J end by 0 bases, with 13 bases between.

This clone has a single count. J is TRBJ1-1 and V is TRBV6-5, with D maybe TRBD1 (5 bases). The germline CDR1 and CDR2 sequences are MNHEY and SVGAGI. The ends were cut back, 5 bases at V and 4 bases at J, with 14 bases in the middle. The CDR3 sequence is 14 residues long. Here the CDR3 DNA reads TGTGCCAGCAGTCCGGGGGGGGGACTCACTGAAGCTTTCTTT. It is translated as CASSPGGGLTEAFF.

The chain combines TRBV10-2 with TRBJ1-6; possibly TRBD1 for D (5 bases). Germline CDR1 WSHSY, CDR2 SAAADI. The CDR3 is made up of 16 amino acids. Trimming left V 3 bases short and J 9 bases short, with 18 bases between. CDR3 protein: CASSDPAAGGGSPLHF. The CDR3, as DNA: TGCGCCAGCAGTGACCCGGCGGCGGGGGGGGGTTCACCCCTCCACTTT.

The chain links TRBV6-6 to TRBJ1-2, with TRBD1 identical over 7 bases. Trimming at V came to 6 bases and at J to 4 bases, leaving 8 bases not matched to a gene. The germline gives CDR1 MNHNY, CDR2 SVGAGI (reference sequence). The CDR3 loop spans 14 amino acids. CDR3 region: CASRLQGVRYGYTF. The CDR3 nucleotides read TGTGCCAGCAGACTCCAGGGGGTGCGCTATGGCTACACCTTC.

The chain employs TRBV6-6 and TRBJ1-1; 9 nucleotides agree with TRBD1. The junction had 7 bases not matched to a gene; V was cut back by 6 bases and J by 2 bases. The CDR3 is 15 amino acids. Germline values: CDR1 MNHNY, CDR2 SVGAGI (reference sequence). The CDR3, as DNA: TGTGCCAGCAGCACGGGACAGGGAGGAAACACTGAAGCTTTCTTT. The encoded protein is CASSTGQGGNTEAFF.

J is TRBJ1-6 and V is TRBV10-3, with 8 bases matching TRBD1. Germline-derived CDR1 and CDR2 are ENHRY and SYGVKD. The CDR3 totals 15 residues. V lost 5 bases, J lost 7 bases, and 7 bases stayed unmatched. The CDR3 spells CAISTSGQANSPLHF. The DNA for the CDR3 is TGTGCCATCAGTACCTCGGGACAGGCGAATTCACCCCTCCACTTT.

CDR3 in DNA: TGTGCCAGCAGCCAAGATCTGGTCGGCGGGGGCCAAGAGACCCAGTACTTC. The encoded protein is CASSQDLVGGGQETQYF. The rearrangement joins TRBV3-1 (or the pseudogene TRBV3-2) to TRBJ2-5; TRBD2 agrees at 7 bases. Germline V CDR1 and CDR2: LGHDT, YNNKEL (reference sequence). The CDR3 runs 17 residues. With V trimmed by 0 bases and J by 1 base, 8 bases remained unmatched.

The chain joins TRBV9 to TRBJ1-4; a possible D gene is TRBD1 (5 bases). There are 15 residues in the CDR3. V lost 3 bases and J lost 5, with 14 bases in between. Germline-derived CDR1 and CDR2 are SGDLS and YYNGEE. The CDR3 nucleotides are TGTGCCAGCAGCGCCTCCGGGGGTTTCAATGAAAAACTGTTTTTT. Translation: CASSASGGFNEKLFF. The full variable domain, completed using reference TRBV9 and TRBJ1-4, is DSGVTQTPKHLITATGQRVTLRCSPRSGDLSVYWYQQSLDQGLQFLIQYYNGEERAKGNILERFSAQQFPDLHSELNLSSLELGDSALYFCASSASGGFNEKLFFGSGTQLSVL.

The count of this clone is one. This sample also contains other DNA sequences that code for the same CDR3. This rearrangement joins TRBV27 to TRBJ1-1; no reliable D call. Germline V gene sequence: CDR1 MNHEY, CDR2 SMNVEV (reference sequence). The V end lost 2 bases, the J end lost 0 bases, and 4 bases lay between the germline ends. CDR3 size: 13 residues. This CDR3 reads CASSLQMNTEAFF. The CDR3 nucleotides read TGTGCCAGCAGTTTACAAATGAACACTGAAGCTTTCTTT.

This chain links TRBV7-2 with TRBJ2-1; 7 bases are shared with TRBD2. The CDR3 extends over 13 amino acids. The junction had 6 bases not matched to a gene; V was cut back by 4 bases and J by 9 bases. In germline, CDR1 is SGHTA, CDR2 FQGNSA. CDR3 sequence reads: CASSSLERGEQFF. CDR3 in DNA: TGTGCCAGCAGCTCCCTAGAGCGGGGTGAGCAGTTCTTC.

V is TRBV5-1 and J is TRBJ2-3, with D perhaps matching TRBD2 (5 bases). From germline, CDR1 is SGHRS and CDR2 YFSETQ. The CDR3 totals 18 residues. V lost 2 bases, J lost 0 bases, and 19 bases lay in between. In nucleotides, the CDR3 is TGCGCCAGCAGCTTCATGACCGGCGGACTCCCTAGCACAGATACGCAGTATTTT. Amino acid sequence: CASSFMTGGLPSTDTQYF.

The chain has TRBV29-1 and TRBJ2-4; 8 positions agree with TRBD2. The CDR3 spans 15 residues. J gave up 1 base and V 0 bases, and 2 bases lay outside the gene matches. Germline CDR1 reads SQVTM; CDR2 reads ANQGSEA. The CDR3 loop is CSVEDRTSAKNIQYF. CDR3 bases: TGCAGCGTTGAAGACAGGACTAGCGCCAAAAACATTCAGTACTTC.

This chain links TRBV6-5 with TRBJ1-5, with a weak D call TRBD1 (6 bases). Trimming shortened V by 4 bases and J by 1 base, and 8 bases separated the two germline ends. CDR3 size: 14 residues. Germline V gene lookup returns CDR1 MNHEY and CDR2 SVGAGI. CDR3 sequence: CASSSQGSNQPQHF. In DNA form, the CDR3 reads TGTGCCAGCAGTTCCCAGGGGAGCAATCAGCCCCAGCATTTT.

The CDR3 DNA reads TGTGCCAGCAGCTTGGAAGGAGGAGAGACCCAGTACTTC. Its translation: CASSLEGGETQYF. The chain couples TRBV5-4 to TRBJ2-5, with a weak D call TRBD2 (5 bases). CDR3 length equals 13 residues. Germline-derived CDR1 and CDR2 are SGHNT and YYREEE (reference sequence). V was clipped by 0 bases and J by 4 bases, with 7 bases between them.